The clone carrying this T cell receptor (beta chain) was seen just once. Antigen unknown. Sorted T cells were CFSE-labeled and cultured more than 4 days with allogeneic regulatory or mature dendritic cells at 1:10. CD4+ or CD8+ T cells were sorted as naive CD45RA+ or memory CD45RO+. The data belong to a study of regulatory dendritic cells for organ transplantation. Study observations and caveats: Naive CD4+ and CD8+ repertoires were highly diverse; memory CD8+ was most oligoclonal. Regulatory dendritic cells appeared to expand memory CD8+ clones less than mature ones. Alloreactive memory CD8+ T cell pools varied considerably between individuals.

Here immunoSEQ multiplex PCR was the method, and the copy in TCRdb shows in-frame clones only, minus some. The top ten clones hold roughly 0.41% of a sample with about 12,000 clones, 85% to 90% of them seen once. CDR3 length: 17 residues. V dropped 1 base and J dropped 1 base, with 14 bases sitting between them. Germline CDR1 SGHVS, CDR2 FQNEAQ. This receptor was obtained from a human donor in good health. Sequenced input: naive CD8+ T cells from blood cultured with dendritic cells. The subset: CD45RA+ naive T cells. The chain employs TRBV7-8 and TRBJ1-3, with no clear D. The CDR3 sequence is CASSLEAGHPSGNTIYF. In DNA form, the CDR3 reads TGTGCCAGCAGCTTAGAGGCGGGCCATCCTTCTGGAAACACCATATATTTT.